Described below is a single T cell receptor beta chain sequence and its context. The antigen is undetermined. V was shortened by 5 bases and J by 0 bases, with 14 bases between the two germline ends. This CDR3 is built from 15 residues. CDR1 SGHTA and CDR2 FQGTGA come from the germline V gene. TRB rearrangements spanning V, D and J were amplified using mixed TRB-A/B primers. Via MiXCR, TCRdb re-called the multiplex PCR reads, giving one row per CDR3 protein. Among over 6,500 distinct CDR3 sequences, 53% were seen once, and the ten largest hold about 1.8%. Amplification of TCR beta used genomic DNA extracted from peripheral blood. The record originates from a study of T cell repertoires in aging, cancer and after chemotherapy. Study in general: Paired samples before and after chemotherapy came from glioblastoma patients receiving temozolomide-based therapy.

Overall study results and limits: In cancer patients, declining TCR diversity with age involved lost richness and lost evenness. In each cancer cohort, median generation probability increased across chemotherapy, suggesting thymic output rebounded. Compared with age-matched healthy donors, untreated hematological or solid cancer patients showed higher blood TCR clonality.

The sequence was collected from a human donor with a solid tumor. The sequenced sample consisted of blood. The V call is TRBV7-3, the J call TRBJ2-7; D tentatively reads TRBD1 or TRBD2 (6 bases each). Here the CDR3 reads CASSLGGSTSYEQYF. The CDR3 DNA is TGTGCCAGCAGCCTAGGGGGGTCGACCTCCTACGAGCAGTACTTC.